Reported below is one T cell receptor (beta chain). Germline CDR1 WSHSY, CDR2 SAAADI. CDR3 size: 12 residues. TCRdb reanalysed the PCR reads using MiXCR and keeps one entry per CDR3 protein. The sample yields several thousand distinct CDR3 sequences, over 40% seen once. This sample was taken from a study of immune characterization of retroperitoneal liposarcoma. Sequenced: tumor tissue. This chain links TRBV10-2 with TRBJ2-1; D may be TRBD1 (5 bases). The DNA end is more similar to TRBJ2-5, so the J call may be wrong. The sequence was obtained from a male donor with retroperitoneal liposarcoma. Here the CDR3 reads CASSGQGRSQYF. DNA for the CDR3: TGCGCCAGCAGTGGGCAGGGTAGGTCCCAGTACTTC.